These T cell receptor beta chains were read from a single sample in a study of blood T cell repertoires in COVID-19. TCRdb's table, derived via immunoSEQ multiplex PCR, lists solely in-frame clones and lacks some. The sample holds around 340,000 clones, about 86% seen once. The source material was peripheral blood. The receptors were gathered from a woman aged 60-75 years with COVID-19, enrolled during active disease. Each CDR3 is given with its conserved first and last residue. The D gene is left open where the match is weak. Rows give clone size only sometimes, using once, few, many, or a class for an expanded clone.

clone_size: -; j_call: TRBJ2-7; d_call: -; v_call: TRBV30; cdr3_nt: TGTGCCTGGAAACTCCCCCGAGGGACCTACGAGCAGTACTTC; cdr3_aa: CAWKLPRGTYEQYF
clone_size: -; j_call: TRBJ1-1; d_call: TRBD1; v_call: TRBV10-3; cdr3_nt: TGTGCCATCAGTGAGAGGACAGGGGAGAACACTGAAGCTTTCTTT; cdr3_aa: CAISERTGENTEAFF
clone_size: -; j_call: TRBJ1-1; d_call: -; v_call: TRBV10-3; cdr3_nt: TGTGCCATCAGTGTCGGGGACACTGAAGCTTTCTTT; cdr3_aa: CAISVGDTEAFF
clone_size: -; j_call: TRBJ2-7; d_call: -; v_call: TRBV4-1; cdr3_nt: TGCGCCAGCAGCCCGAGGCCCTCCGAAGTTTCCTACGAGCAGTACTTC; cdr3_aa: CASSPRPSEVSYEQYF
clone_size: -; j_call: TRBJ1-5; d_call: -; v_call: TRBV2; cdr3_nt: TGTGCCAGCAGCGTTGGACAGTACAATCAGCCCCAGCATTTT; cdr3_aa: CASSVGQYNQPQHF
clone_size: -; j_call: TRBJ2-2; d_call: -; v_call: TRBV5-6; cdr3_nt: TGTGCCAGCAGCTCGCTACAGGGCGCCGGGGAGCTGTTTTTT; cdr3_aa: CASSSLQGAGELFF
clone_size: -; j_call: TRBJ1-1; d_call: -; v_call: TRBV5-8; cdr3_nt: TGTGCCAGCAGAGGATGGGGGCCCGAATTGAACACTGAAGCTTTCTTT; cdr3_aa: CASRGWGPELNTEAFF
clone_size: once; j_call: TRBJ2-2; d_call: TRBD2; v_call: TRBV19; cdr3_nt: TGTGCCAGTAGGACGGTAGCGGGTAACACCGGGGAGCTGTTTTTT; cdr3_aa: CASRTVAGNTGELFF
clone_size: -; j_call: TRBJ1-1; d_call: -; v_call: TRBV27; cdr3_nt: TGTGCCAGCAGTTTGGGGGGGCCCCTAAAAGCTTTCTTT; cdr3_aa: CASSLGGPLKAFF
clone_size: -; j_call: TRBJ2-3; d_call: TRBD2; v_call: TRBV9; cdr3_nt: TGTGCCAGCAGCGTAGAAGGCGGGGGGGCAGATACGCAGTATTTT; cdr3_aa: CASSVEGGGADTQYF
clone_size: -; j_call: TRBJ2-3; d_call: -; v_call: TRBV7-3; cdr3_nt: TGTGCCAGCAGCTTAAAGGACAGCGGCACAGATACGCAGTATTTT; cdr3_aa: CASSLKDSGTDTQYF
clone_size: -; j_call: TRBJ2-7; d_call: TRBD1; v_call: TRBV25-1; cdr3_nt: TGTGCCAGCAGTGAATGGGGGACAGGGTTGGCATACGAGCAGTACTTC; cdr3_aa: CASSEWGTGLAYEQYF
clone_size: -; j_call: TRBJ1-6; d_call: -; v_call: TRBV6-5; cdr3_nt: TGTGCCAGCAGTTCACAGGGCTTCTCACCCCTCCACTTT; cdr3_aa: CASSSQGFSPLHF
clone_size: -; j_call: TRBJ2-3; d_call: TRBD2; v_call: TRBV4-3; cdr3_nt: TGCGCCAGCAGCCAAGATGGGGGGGGGAGCACAGATACGCAGTATTTT; cdr3_aa: CASSQDGGGSTDTQYF
clone_size: -; j_call: TRBJ2-3; d_call: TRBD2; v_call: TRBV9; cdr3_nt: TGTGCCAGCAGCCCGCGGGGGAACCCCACAGATACGCAGTATTTT; cdr3_aa: CASSPRGNPTDTQYF
clone_size: -; j_call: TRBJ2-1; d_call: TRBD2; v_call: TRBV4-1; cdr3_nt: TGCGCCAGCAGCCAAGATGGGGTTGCGGGGGGCCTCAATGAGCAGTTCTTC; cdr3_aa: CASSQDGVAGGLNEQFF
clone_size: -; j_call: TRBJ2-5; d_call: TRBD2; v_call: TRBV3-1/TRBV3-2; cdr3_nt: TGTGCCAGCAGCCCTACTAGCGGTGAAGAGACCCAGTACTTC; cdr3_aa: CASSPTSGEETQYF
clone_size: -; j_call: TRBJ1-2; d_call: -; v_call: TRBV6-6; cdr3_nt: TGTGCCAGCAGTTACCCGTTTGGGGCGAAAGGCTACACCTTC; cdr3_aa: CASSYPFGAKGYTF
clone_size: few; j_call: TRBJ2-1; d_call: -; v_call: TRBV7-5; cdr3_nt: TGTGTCAGAAGCTCTATTAGACAGGAGTCCTACAATGAGCAGTTCTTC; cdr3_aa: CVRSSIRQESYNEQFF
clone_size: -; j_call: TRBJ2-7; d_call: -; v_call: TRBV9; cdr3_nt: TGTGCCAGCAGCGACTCAACAGGAGTCCCCACCTACGAGCAGTACTTC; cdr3_aa: CASSDSTGVPTYEQYF
clone_size: -; j_call: TRBJ1-1; d_call: TRBD1; v_call: TRBV25-1; cdr3_nt: TGTGCCAGCAGTCTCCCCTCCCGGACAGGGGACGCTGAAGCTTTCTTT; cdr3_aa: CASSLPSRTGDAEAFF
clone_size: -; j_call: TRBJ1-1; d_call: TRBD1; v_call: TRBV12-5; cdr3_nt: TGTGCTAGTGGCCAGACAGGGCGGGGCACTGAAGCTTTCTTT; cdr3_aa: CASGQTGRGTEAFF
clone_size: -; j_call: TRBJ2-7; d_call: TRBD1; v_call: TRBV7-8; cdr3_nt: TGTGCCAGCAGCCCCAGGGGGCTCGGGTCACCCTACGAGCAGTACTTC; cdr3_aa: CASSPRGLGSPYEQYF
clone_size: -; j_call: TRBJ2-5; d_call: TRBD1; v_call: TRBV5-1; cdr3_nt: TGCGCCAGCAGCACGTTAGGACAGGGCAGAGGAGAGACCCAGTACTTC; cdr3_aa: CASSTLGQGRGETQYF
clone_size: -; j_call: TRBJ2-3; d_call: -; v_call: TRBV4-2; cdr3_nt: TGTGCCAGCAGCCCCGGGACTCTCGTTGATACGCAGTATTTT; cdr3_aa: CASSPGTLVDTQYF
clone_size: once; j_call: TRBJ2-5; d_call: TRBD1; v_call: TRBV30; cdr3_nt: TGTGCCTGGAGTGTACAGGGGACGGGGACCCAGTACTTC; cdr3_aa: CAWSVQGTGTQYF
clone_size: -; j_call: TRBJ2-5; d_call: TRBD1; v_call: TRBV6-2/TRBV6-3; cdr3_nt: TGTGCCAGCAGTAGACCCGGACAGGGGGAAGAGACCCAGTACTTC; cdr3_aa: CASSRPGQGEETQYF
clone_size: -; j_call: TRBJ2-5; d_call: TRBD2; v_call: TRBV12-3/TRBV12-4; cdr3_nt: TGTGCCAGCAGTTTACGGGGGGGAAAGACCCAGTACTTC; cdr3_aa: CASSLRGGKTQYF
clone_size: -; j_call: TRBJ2-5; d_call: TRBD2; v_call: TRBV7-7; cdr3_nt: TGTGCCAGCAGTATGGACCGCGGGAGATGGGGCGAGACCCAGTACTTC; cdr3_aa: CASSMDRGRWGETQYF
clone_size: -; j_call: TRBJ2-7; d_call: TRBD1; v_call: TRBV9; cdr3_nt: TGTGCCAGCAGCGTGAGAGCCGGGACAGGGGTTTACGAGCAGTACTTC; cdr3_aa: CASSVRAGTGVYEQYF
clone_size: -; j_call: TRBJ2-7; d_call: -; v_call: TRBV7-6; cdr3_nt: TGTGCCAGCAGCTTAGCGGACAGCCCGATGTACGAGCAGTACTTC; cdr3_aa: CASSLADSPMYEQYF
clone_size: -; j_call: TRBJ1-2; d_call: TRBD1; v_call: TRBV7-9; cdr3_nt: TGTGCCAGCAGCTTAGGCCGGACAGGGGACTACTATGGCTACACCTTC; cdr3_aa: CASSLGRTGDYYGYTF
clone_size: -; j_call: TRBJ1-4; d_call: -; v_call: TRBV11-3; cdr3_nt: TGTGCCAGCAGCTTCCTTCCGACTTCAACTAATGAAAAACTGTTTTTT; cdr3_aa: CASSFLPTSTNEKLFF
clone_size: few; j_call: TRBJ1-5; d_call: -; v_call: TRBV12-5; cdr3_nt: TGTGCTAGTGCCAATACCCCAGTTACCCTAGCAAGTAATCAGCCCCAGCATTTT; cdr3_aa: CASANTPVTLASNQPQHF
clone_size: -; j_call: TRBJ2-7; d_call: TRBD1; v_call: TRBV9; cdr3_nt: TGTGCCAGCAGCGTAGAGACAGGGATGGTCTACGAGCAGTACTTC; cdr3_aa: CASSVETGMVYEQYF
clone_size: -; j_call: TRBJ2-7; d_call: TRBD2; v_call: TRBV19; cdr3_nt: TGTGCCAGTTCCTCGCGGGGGGAGACTCCGAGCTCCTACGAGCAGTACTTC; cdr3_aa: CASSSRGETPSSYEQYF
clone_size: few; j_call: TRBJ1-2; d_call: TRBD1; v_call: TRBV24-1; cdr3_nt: TGTGCCACCAGTGACTACAGGGGGCTCGAGGGCTACACCTTC; cdr3_aa: CATSDYRGLEGYTF
clone_size: once; j_call: TRBJ2-2; d_call: -; v_call: TRBV5-6; cdr3_nt: TGTGCCAGCACACAGGGTTACACCGGGGAGCTGTTTTTT; cdr3_aa: CASTQGYTGELFF
clone_size: once; j_call: TRBJ1-4; d_call: -; v_call: TRBV6-6; cdr3_nt: TGTGCCAGCAGGTTCGGGGGGACTAGGGAACTGTTTTTT; cdr3_aa: CASRFGGTRELFF
clone_size: -; j_call: TRBJ2-3; d_call: TRBD1; v_call: TRBV6-5; cdr3_nt: TGTGCCAGCAATCAGGACAGGGCAGATACGCAGTATTTT; cdr3_aa: CASNQDRADTQYF
clone_size: -; j_call: TRBJ1-6; d_call: TRBD1; v_call: TRBV7-3; cdr3_nt: TGTGCCAGCAGCCGGGGACAGTATAATTCACCCCTCCACTTT; cdr3_aa: CASSRGQYNSPLHF
clone_size: -; j_call: TRBJ1-1; d_call: -; v_call: TRBV20-1; cdr3_nt: TGCAGTGCCAGCGGGAGCACTGAAGCTTTCTTT; cdr3_aa: CSASGSTEAFF
clone_size: -; j_call: TRBJ1-2; d_call: -; v_call: TRBV10-3; cdr3_nt: TGTGCCATCAGTGGACAGACAAACTTTAACTATGGCTACACCTTC; cdr3_aa: CAISGQTNFNYGYTF
clone_size: -; j_call: TRBJ2-3; d_call: TRBD2; v_call: TRBV7-6; cdr3_nt: TGTGCCAGCAGCTTACTAGCGGGGGGCACAGATACGCAGTATTTT; cdr3_aa: CASSLLAGGTDTQYF